This T cell receptor (beta chain) was captured by sequencing in a study of blood T cell repertoires in COVID-19. In germline, CDR1 is SQVTM, CDR2 ANQGSEA. V shed 2 bases and J 3 bases; nucleotides not matched to a gene: 14. This CDR3 has 17 residues. Authors' methods: Amplification of reference gene primers was used by the study to estimate nucleated cell counts. TCRdb's copy holds only in-frame clones and misses some; the assay was immunoSEQ multiplex PCR. V and J calls and clone size are those listed in that table; D and trimming were worked out from the DNA. The data hold some 42,000 clones, with over 75% observed a single time.

This chain links TRBV29-1 with TRBJ2-7; 9 bases line up with TRBD1. This receptor was obtained from a human donor in a cohort sampled during active COVID-19. What was sequenced was peripheral blood. CDR3 sequence reads: CSVEIGTGIVDLYEQYF. The DNA of the CDR3 is TGCAGCGTTGAAATAGGGACAGGGATAGTGGATCTCTACGAGCAGTACTTC.